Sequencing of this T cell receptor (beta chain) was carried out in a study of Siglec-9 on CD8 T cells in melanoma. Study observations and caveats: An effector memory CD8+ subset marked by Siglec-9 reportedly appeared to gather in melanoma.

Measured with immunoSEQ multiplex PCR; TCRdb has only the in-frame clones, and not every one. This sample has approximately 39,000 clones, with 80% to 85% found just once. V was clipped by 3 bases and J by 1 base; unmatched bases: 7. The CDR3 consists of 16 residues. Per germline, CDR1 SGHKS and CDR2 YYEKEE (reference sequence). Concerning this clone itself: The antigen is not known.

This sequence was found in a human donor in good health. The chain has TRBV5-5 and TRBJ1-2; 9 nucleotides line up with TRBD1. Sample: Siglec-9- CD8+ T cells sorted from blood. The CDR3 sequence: CASSSGTGHGNYGYTF. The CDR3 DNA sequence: TGTGCCAGCAGCTCCGGGACAGGGCACGGTAACTATGGCTACACCTTC.